The 24 T cell receptor beta chains in this list originate from one sample, sequenced in a study of chronic HIV infection and antiretroviral therapy. TCRdb redid the calling of the 5' RACE reads with MiXCR, one entry per CDR3 protein. The repertoire holds about 38,000 distinct CDR3 sequences, with roughly 8.2% as singletons. Specimen: peripheral blood. The receptors stem from an adult who had HIV and had not received antiretroviral therapy, or was an uninfected healthy control (not recorded which).

This clonotype was counted a few times. CDR3 sequence (DNA): TGTGCCAGCAGCTTAAGGCGGGACCAAGAGACCCAGTACTTC. This codes for CASSLRRDQETQYF. The rearrangement uses TRBV7-2 and TRBJ2-5, with D possibly matching TRBD2 (5 bases). Looked up from germline, CDR1 is SGHTA and CDR2 is FQGNSA. The CDR3 spans 14 residues. Trimming cost V 2 bases and J 0 bases, with 7 bases left between them.

This clonotype was seen more than once but under ten times. The chain combines TRBV7-8 with TRBJ1-5; 9 bases fit TRBD1. Germline values: CDR1 SGHVS, CDR2 FQNEAQ. The V gene end was trimmed by 5 bases and the J gene end by 9 bases; junction bases not matched to a gene: 8. This CDR3 is built from 14 residues. The CDR3 sequence is CASSLGQGKWPQHF. DNA for the CDR3: TGTGCCAGCAGCCTGGGACAGGGAAAATGGCCCCAGCATTTT.

This clonotype was recorded many times. The chain links TRBV14 to TRBJ2-7; 8 nucleotides line up with TRBD1. The trim removed 4 bases at V and 3 bases at J, leaving 5 bases unmatched. CDR3 length: 14 amino acids. Germline V CDR1 and CDR2: SGHDN, FVKESK. The CDR3 spells CASSPGQGIYEQYF. DNA for the CDR3: TGTGCCAGCAGCCCAGGACAGGGCATCTACGAGCAGTACTTC.

This clonotype was observed many times. This sequence joins TRBV28 and TRBJ2-1; possible D gene TRBD2, 6 bases. Deletions cut 5 bases from V and 0 bases from J, with 14 bases between. Germline loops: CDR1 MDHEN, CDR2 SYDVKM. This CDR3 comprises 16 residues. In nucleotides, the CDR3 is TGTGCCAGCAGTAGATTAGCGGAGAGCTCCTACAATGAGCAGTTCTTC. Its protein is CASSRLAESSYNEQFF. The entire variable domain, with the rest obtained from reference TRBV28 and TRBJ2-1, is as follows: DVKVTQSSRYLVKRTGEKVFLECVQDMDHENMFWYRQDPGLGLRLIYFSYDVKMKEKGDIPEGYSVSREKKERFSLILESASTNQTSMYLCASSRLAESSYNEQFFGPGTRLTVL.

This clonotype was picked up a small number of times. As DNA, the CDR3 is TGTGCCACCAGCACCTGGCCCTCCCAGACTAAAAACATTCAGTACTTC. Its protein product is CATSTWPSQTKNIQYF. The chain carries TRBV15 and TRBJ2-4; D gene uncertain. This CDR3 is 16 amino acids long. The germline gives CDR1 LNHNV, CDR2 YYDKDF (reference sequence). V was pared by 4 bases and J by 4 bases, with 17 bases between. Full variable domain (outside the CDR3, taken from reference TRBV15 and TRBJ2-4): DAMVIQNPRYQVTQFGKPVTLSCSQTLNHNVMYWYQQKSSQAPKLLFHYYDKDFNNEADTPDNFQSRRPNTSFCFLDIRSPGLGDTAMYLCATSTWPSQTKNIQYFGAGTRLSVL.

Concerning this clonotype itself: One base away lies a much larger clone, so this may be a sequencing read error. V gene TRBV6-1 combines with J gene TRBJ2-7; D gene ambiguous. This CDR3 is 15 amino acids long. Germline CDR1 reads MNHNS; CDR2 reads SASEGT. CDR3 in amino acids: CASSLSGGVSYERYF. The CDR3 coding sequence is TGTGCCAGCAGTCTCTCTGGCGGTGTCTCCTACGAGCGGTACTTC.

This chain links TRBV20-1 with TRBJ1-5; D not resolved. The CDR3 covers 15 residues. With 2 bases removed from V and 2 bases from J, the gap between germline ends came to 13 bases. Germline values: CDR1 DFQATT, CDR2 SNEGSKA (reference sequence). Here the CDR3 reads CSARRLTDGNQPQHF. CDR3 DNA: TGCAGTGCTAGAAGACTCACGGACGGCAATCAGCCCCAGCATTTT.

The V gene is TRBV7-8, the J gene TRBJ1-5; D ambiguous. V was clipped by 10 bases and J by 3 bases, with 16 bases between them. The CDR3 runs 14 residues. In germline, CDR1 is SGHVS, CDR2 FQNEAQ. CDR3 residues: CATTMPGSNQPQHF. The DNA of the CDR3 is TGTGCCACCACAATGCCGGGCTCCAATCAGCCCCAGCATTTT. Complete variable domain (other parts from reference TRBV7-8 and TRBJ1-5): GAGVSQSPRYKVAKRGQDVALRCDPISGHVSLFWYQQALGQGPEFLTYFQNEAQLDKSGLPSDRFFAERPEGSVSTLKIQRTQQEDSAVYLCATTMPGSNQPQHFGDGTRLSIL.

Points on this clonotype: This may be a read error: a much more frequent sequence differs by one nucleotide. The conserved phenylalanine or tryptophan is not found at the CDR3 terminus, so this likely reflects a read error. The genes are TRBV6-1 and TRBJ2-5; TRBD2 matches 8 bases. There are 15 residues in the CDR3. Germline lookup yields CDR1 MNHNS and CDR2 SASEGT. Trimming at V came to 3 bases and at J to 5 bases, leaving 8 bases not matched to a gene. The CDR3 coding sequence is TGTGCCAGCAGTGATATACCGGGACTAGAGGAGACCCAGTACTCC. Translating gives CASSDIPGLEETQYS.

As to this clonotype: This may be a read error: a much more frequent sequence differs by one nucleotide. The J gene is TRBJ2-2, the V gene TRBV27; D gene uncertain. The length of the CDR3 is 14 residues. CDR1 and CDR2 (germline): MNHEY, SMNVEV (reference sequence). CDR3 DNA sequence: TGTGCCAACAGTTTCTCCTGGAACACCGGGGAGCTGTTTTTT. Its translation is CANSFSWNTGELFF.

This rearrangement joins TRBV5-1 to TRBJ2-1, with D perhaps TRBD1 (5 bases). Per the germline V gene, CDR1 is SGHRS and CDR2 is YFSETQ. With 0 bases removed from V and 12 bases from J, the gap between germline ends came to 19 bases. The CDR3 is 15 amino acids. CDR3 bases: TGCGCCAGCAGCTTGGAGACAGCCAGGATTGCAGGGCAGTTCTTC. This sequence encodes CASSLETARIAGQFF.

This clonotype was seen more than once but under ten times. The chain is built from TRBV7-2 and TRBJ1-2; D is undetermined. The length of the CDR3 is 13 residues. In germline, CDR1 is SGHTA, CDR2 FQGNSA. Trimming shortened V by 5 bases and J by 6 bases, and 13 bases separated the two germline ends. Here the CDR3 DNA reads TGTGCCAGCAGCCTAAACAACCGAGATGGCTACACCTTC. It encodes CASSLNNRDGYTF.

In regard to this clonotype: Being one base from a much bigger clone, this may be a read error. V is TRBV7-6 and J is TRBJ1-3; D ambiguous. The CDR3 is 15 residues long. Germline lookup yields CDR1 SGHVS and CDR2 FNYEAQ. The CDR3 here is CASSSYVHSGNTTYF. DNA of the CDR3: TGTGCCAGCAGCTCCTACGTACACTCTGGAAACACCACATATTTT. Using reference TRBV7-6 and TRBJ1-3 for the parts outside the CDR3, the full variable domain is GAGVSQSPRYKVTKRGQDVALRCDPISGHVSLYWYRQALGQGPEFLTYFNYEAQQDKSGLPNDRFSAERPEGSISTLTIQRTEQRDSAMYRCASSSYVHSGNTTYFGEGSWLTVV.

This clonotype was seen at least ten times. This chain connects TRBV6-5 to TRBJ2-5, with D possibly TRBD1 on 5 matching bases. The germline V gene encodes CDR1 MNHEY and CDR2 SVGAGI. Trimming pared 6 bases from V and 3 bases from J, leaving 5 bases between. The CDR3 runs 11 residues. The CDR3 nucleotides read TGTGCCAGCAGGGACAAAGAGACCCAGTACTTC. This codes for CASRDKETQYF.

The J gene is TRBJ2-5, the V gene TRBV2; no clear D. V lost 1 base and J 1 base, leaving 7 bases between the germline ends. The CDR3 is 14 residues long. From germline, CDR1 is SNHLY and CDR2 FYNNEI. The DNA for the CDR3 is TGTGCCAGCAGTGAAGATCAGGCCCAAGAGACCCAGTACTTC. Translated, it gives CASSEDQAQETQYF.

The chain has TRBV20-1 and TRBJ2-1; the D gene is possibly TRBD2 (5 bases). V lost 3 bases and J 4 bases, leaving 7 bases between the germline ends. CDR1 and CDR2 (germline): DFQATT, SNEGSKA (reference sequence). The CDR3 sequence is 12 residues long. The CDR3 DNA follows: TGCAGTGCTAGTGACTATTACAATGAGCAGTTCTTC. Translation: CSASDYYNEQFF.

At least ten counts were recorded for this clonotype. The chain links TRBV15 to TRBJ2-1; the match to TRBD2 covers 8 bases. This CDR3 is built from 16 residues. Germline-derived CDR1 and CDR2 are LNHNV and YYDKDF (reference sequence). V was clipped by 0 bases and J by 7 bases; unmatched bases: 8. This CDR3 is CATSRDSLGLANEQFF. The CDR3 DNA reads TGTGCCACCAGCAGAGATTCTCTTGGACTAGCTAATGAGCAGTTCTTC.

The sample holds a few counts of this clonotype. The rearrangement joins TRBV12-3 or TRBV12-4 to TRBJ2-3, with TRBD2 identical over 9 bases. The CDR3 loop spans 14 amino acids. Trimming at V came to 6 bases and at J to 1 base, leaving 2 bases not matched to a gene. This CDR3 is CASSRLAGTDTQYF. The CDR3 DNA is TGTGCCAGCAGCCGACTAGCGGGCACAGATACGCAGTATTTT.

This rearrangement joins TRBV6-2 or TRBV6-3 to TRBJ2-7; 9 positions match TRBD2. Germline assignment: CDR1 MNHEY and CDR2 SVGEGT. V lost 5 bases, J lost 5 bases, and 7 bases stayed unmatched. This CDR3 contains 14 residues. CDR3 DNA sequence: TGTGCCAGCAGTACCGGGACTAGCTTTGACGAGCAGTACTTC. Translated: CASSTGTSFDEQYF.

This clonotype has at least ten counts. The V call is TRBV29-1, the J call TRBJ1-1; D might be TRBD1 (6 bases). Germline lookup yields CDR1 SQVTM and CDR2 ANQGSEA. Trimming removed 4 bases from V and 7 bases from J, with 7 bases in between. This CDR3 has 10 amino acids. The chain's CDR3 is CSVGQVEAFF. DNA of the CDR3: TGCAGCGTTGGACAGGTTGAAGCTTTCTTT.

This clonotype was detected a few times. This rearrangement joins TRBV9 to TRBJ1-2; perhaps TRBD1 as D (5 bases). V was cut by 3 bases and J by 2 bases, with 11 bases left in between. The CDR3 is 14 amino acids. Germline V gene sequence: CDR1 SGDLS, CDR2 YYNGEE. CDR3 sequence reads: CASSGGDRNYGYTF. The DNA for the CDR3 is TGTGCCAGCAGCGGGGGAGACAGAAACTATGGCTACACCTTC.

Ten or more counts support this clonotype. The rearrangement joins TRBV29-1 to TRBJ2-1; 13 nucleotides agree with TRBD2. The CDR3 has 15 residues. The junction had 5 bases not matched to a gene; V was cut back by 2 bases and J by 7 bases. The germline CDR1 and CDR2 sequences are SQVTM and ANQGSEA. CDR3 sequence reads: CSVEMVLAGGNEQFF. Here the CDR3 DNA reads TGCAGCGTTGAAATGGTACTAGCGGGAGGGAATGAGCAGTTCTTC.

This clonotype showed up many times. The chain couples TRBV29-1 to TRBJ2-7; 7 nucleotides agree with TRBD2. This CDR3 contains 14 residues. V was clipped by 6 bases and J by 0 bases; unmatched bases: 8. CDR1 is SQVTM and CDR2 is ANQGSEA in the germline V gene. CDR3 region: CSVRGLTDSYEQYF. CDR3 nucleotides: TGCAGCGTACGGGGACTAACGGACTCCTACGAGCAGTACTTC.

This clonotype has ten or more counts. This rearrangement joins TRBV12-3 or TRBV12-4 to TRBJ2-7; perhaps TRBD1 as D (5 bases). This CDR3 contains 13 residues. The V end was cut by 3 bases, the J end by 4 bases, with 10 bases between. In DNA, the CDR3 is TGTGCCAGCAGTTTTCAGGGAATGTACGAGCAGTACTTC. Translating it yields CASSFQGMYEQYF.